This T cell receptor (beta chain) came from a study of CD8 T cells in ankylosing spondylitis. Study outcomes and limitations: The study looked at matched synovial fluid samples from ankylosing spondylitis patients. Disease-linked clones were reported to be significantly enriched there. Blood of patients with ankylosing spondylitis appeared to be characterized by a TCR beta motif of 8 or 9 highly homologous variants.

TCRdb re-analysed the 5' RACE reads in MiXCR, keeping a single row per CDR3 protein. The sample includes roughly 700,000 distinct CDR3 sequences, around 17% of them seen just once. The CDR3 runs 12 residues. In germline, CDR1 is SNHLY, CDR2 FYNNEI. Trimming took off 6 bases at V and 2 bases at J, with 6 bases between the two ends. Concerning this clonotype: Its antigen is not known.

The clonotype comes from a male donor with ankylosing spondylitis. The specimen sequenced was blood, either unsorted or a sorted T cell fraction (not recorded which). The chain links TRBV2 to TRBJ2-3, with no clear D. The CDR3 loop is CASRTNTDTQYF. In DNA, the CDR3 is TGTGCCAGCAGAACGAACACAGATACGCAGTATTTT.